Reported below is one T cell receptor (beta chain). The antigen is unknown. CDR1 is MNHNS, CDR2 SASEGT, per germline. V was clipped by 6 bases and J by 2 bases; unmatched bases: 6. The CDR3 runs 16 residues. This record comes from a study of T-cell reconstitution after alpha-beta-depleted transplantation in children. General study results and limits: From newly produced T cells came most of the T-cell counts and diversity one year after transplant.

Unique molecular identifiers were used in preparing the TCRbeta library. TCRdb ran MiXCR on the PCR reads and lists one entry per CDR3 protein. The table lists about 610,000 distinct CDR3 sequences, approximately 30% of them singletons. Sequencing was performed on PBMCs, taken before TCRalphabeta/CD19-depleted stem cell transplant. This sequence was found in a boy in the first two years of life with Wiskott-Aldrich syndrome, due to receive a stem cell transplant. This chain joins TRBV6-1 and TRBJ2-3; 12 bases line up with TRBD2. CDR3 DNA: TGTGCCAGCAGCCGACTAGCGGGAGAAATCACAGATACGCAGTATTTT. It translates to CASSRLAGEITDTQYF.